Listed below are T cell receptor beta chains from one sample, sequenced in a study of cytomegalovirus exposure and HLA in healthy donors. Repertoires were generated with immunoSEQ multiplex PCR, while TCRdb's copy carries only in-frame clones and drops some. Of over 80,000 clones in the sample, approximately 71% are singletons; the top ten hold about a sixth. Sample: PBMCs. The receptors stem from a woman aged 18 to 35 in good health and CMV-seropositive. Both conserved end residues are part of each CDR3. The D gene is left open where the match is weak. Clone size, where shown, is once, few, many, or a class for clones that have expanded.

CDR3: CASSFSAGRPMNTGELFF
DNA: TGTGCCAGCAGCTTCTCAGCGGGGCGGCCGATGAACACCGGGGAGCTGTTTTTT
J: TRBJ2-2
V: TRBV11-2
length: 18
size: once
D: TRBD2

CDR3: CASSIGGQPYNEQFF
DNA: TGTGCCAGTAGTATTGGGGGACAGCCCTACAATGAGCAGTTCTTC
J: TRBJ2-1
V: TRBV19
length: 15
size: .
D: TRBD1

CDR3: CASSHQPGQVAYEQYF
DNA: TGTGCCAGCAGCCACCAACCGGGACAGGTAGCCTACGAGCAGTACTTC
J: TRBJ2-7
V: TRBV14
length: 16
size: .
D: TRBD1

CDR3: CAWSAGTYEQYF
DNA: TGTGCCTGGAGTGCAGGAACCTACGAGCAGTACTTC
J: TRBJ2-7
V: TRBV30
length: 12
size: .
D: .

CDR3: CSAAGVAGAYEQYF
DNA: TGCAGCGCCGCTGGAGTAGCGGGAGCCTACGAGCAGTACTTC
J: TRBJ2-7
V: TRBV29-1
length: 14
size: .
D: TRBD2

CDR3: CASSNSPTEAFF
DNA: TGTGCCAGCAGCAACAGTCCCACTGAAGCTTTCTTT
J: TRBJ1-1
V: TRBV21-1
length: 12
size: .
D: .

CDR3: CASSYSRGTDTQYF
DNA: TGTGCCAGCAGTTACTCACGGGGCACAGATACGCAGTATTTT
J: TRBJ2-3
V: TRBV6-5
length: 14
size: .
D: .

CDR3: CASSSRGGNQRAQYF
DNA: TGTGCCAGCAGCTCTCGGGGGGGCAACCAGCGGGCGCAGTATTTT
J: TRBJ2-3
V: TRBV7-6
length: 15
size: .
D: TRBD2

CDR3: CASSRGPSGAQSSYNEQFF
DNA: TGTGCCAGCAGCCGAGGGCCTAGCGGGGCACAGAGCTCCTACAATGAGCAGTTCTTC
J: TRBJ2-1
V: TRBV5-4
length: 19
size: .
D: TRBD2

CDR3: CATSSGGGSQPQHF
DNA: TGTGCCACCAGCAGCGGGGGGGGGAGTCAGCCCCAGCATTTT
J: TRBJ1-5
V: TRBV15
length: 14
size: few
D: .

CDR3: CASSERSQETQYF
DNA: TGTGCCAGCAGCGAGCGGTCCCAAGAGACCCAGTACTTC
J: TRBJ2-5
V: TRBV7-2
length: 13
size: .
D: .

CDR3: CASSGLGQGYNEQFF
DNA: TGTGCCAGCAGCGGCCTCGGACAGGGGTACAATGAGCAGTTCTTC
J: TRBJ2-1
V: TRBV6-4
length: 15
size: .
D: TRBD1

CDR3: CASSYAGQSYGYTF
DNA: TGTGCCAGCAGTTACGCGGGACAGTCCTATGGCTACACCTTC
J: TRBJ1-2
V: TRBV6-5
length: 14
size: .
D: TRBD1

CDR3: CAGSLALGEQYF
DNA: TGTGCCGGCAGCTTAGCTCTAGGCGAGCAGTACTTC
J: TRBJ2-7
V: TRBV7-9
length: 12
size: .
D: .

CDR3: CASSSLGAGATGELFF
DNA: TGCGCCAGCAGCAGCTTGGGGGCGGGAGCCACCGGGGAGCTGTTTTTT
J: TRBJ2-2
V: TRBV5-1
length: 16
size: .
D: .

CDR3: CASSPPLAGGHHTQYF
DNA: TGTGCCAGCAGCCCCCCACTAGCGGGGGGGCATCATACGCAGTATTTT
J: TRBJ2-3
V: TRBV7-9
length: 16
size: .
D: TRBD2

CDR3: CASSVAPGSQETQYF
DNA: TGTGCCAGCAGCGTAGCTCCAGGATCCCAAGAGACCCAGTACTTC
J: TRBJ2-5
V: TRBV9
length: 15
size: few
D: .

CDR3: CASNQRRGSYEQYF
DNA: TGTGCCAGCAATCAACGGAGGGGCTCCTACGAGCAGTACTTC
J: TRBJ2-7
V: TRBV6-1
length: 14
size: .
D: .

CDR3: CASRRGGLSTDTQYF
DNA: TGTGCCAGCAGGAGGGGGGGACTGAGCACAGATACGCAGTATTTT
J: TRBJ2-3
V: TRBV9
length: 15
size: .
D: .

CDR3: CASSEWGRLAGVGDEQFF
DNA: TGTGCCAGCAGTGAATGGGGTAGACTAGCGGGAGTAGGGGATGAGCAGTTCTTC
J: TRBJ2-1
V: TRBV25-1
length: 18
size: many
D: TRBD2

CDR3: CASSEAGGWKGETQYF
DNA: TGTGCCAGCAGCGAAGCGGGGGGATGGAAGGGGGAGACCCAGTACTTC
J: TRBJ2-5
V: TRBV7-2
length: 16
size: .
D: TRBD2

CDR3: CASTSTGVPNTEAFF
DNA: TGTGCCAGCACCTCCACAGGGGTCCCGAACACTGAAGCTTTCTTT
J: TRBJ1-1
V: TRBV27
length: 15
size: .
D: TRBD1

CDR3: CAGHRDRGGDTQYF
DNA: TGTGCCGGGCACCGGGACAGGGGGGGAGATACGCAGTATTTT
J: TRBJ2-3
V: TRBV2
length: 14
size: .
D: TRBD1

CDR3: CASRPGTGNQPQHF
DNA: TGTGCCAGTAGGCCCGGGACAGGGAATCAGCCCCAGCATTTT
J: TRBJ1-5
V: TRBV19
length: 14
size: once
D: TRBD1

CDR3: CASSLIGWRGEPDTQYF
DNA: TGTGCCAGCAGCTTAATTGGCTGGCGGGGGGAACCAGATACGCAGTATTTT
J: TRBJ2-3
V: TRBV5-8
length: 17
size: .
D: TRBD2